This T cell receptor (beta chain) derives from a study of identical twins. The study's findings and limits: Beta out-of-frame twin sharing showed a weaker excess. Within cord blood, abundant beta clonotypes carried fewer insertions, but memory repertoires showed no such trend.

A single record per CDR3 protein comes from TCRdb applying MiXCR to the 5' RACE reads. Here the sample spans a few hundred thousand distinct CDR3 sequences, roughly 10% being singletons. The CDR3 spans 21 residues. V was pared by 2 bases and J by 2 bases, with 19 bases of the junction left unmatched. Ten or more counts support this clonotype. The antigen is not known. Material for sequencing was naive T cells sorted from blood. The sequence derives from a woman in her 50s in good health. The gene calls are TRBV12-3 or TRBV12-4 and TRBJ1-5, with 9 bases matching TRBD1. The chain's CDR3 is CASSLSRDRDRGPFRNQPQHF. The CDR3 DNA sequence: TGTGCCAGCAGTTTATCACGGGACAGGGACCGGGGGCCCTTTCGCAATCAGCCCCAGCATTTT.